The sample holds many counts of the clone carrying this TCR beta chain. TCRdb redid the calling of the 5' RACE reads with MiXCR, one entry per CDR3 protein. The table lists tens of thousands of distinct CDR3 sequences, more than 15% of them singletons. Trimming cost V 7 bases and J 13 bases; bases outside gene matches: 13. The germline CDR1 and CDR2 sequences are MNHEY and SVGAGI. This CDR3 is built from 15 residues. The V gene is TRBV6-5, the J gene TRBJ1-4, with 12 bases identical to TRBD1. The receptor was isolated from a female donor with breast cancer. Sequencing was done on a sample of naive CD4+ T cells sorted from blood. As for subset: naive CD4+ T cells, CD4+CD45RA+CD25-. The CDR3 bases are TGTGCCAGCACCCAAAAACCGGGACAGGGGGCCAGACTGTTTTTT. As protein: CASTQKPGQGARLFF.